This T cell receptor (beta chain) was sequenced for a study of T-cell reconstitution after alpha-beta-depleted transplantation in children. A library of TCRbeta sequences, prepared with unique molecular identifiers, was generated. TCRdb passed the PCR reads through MiXCR, listing each CDR3 protein once. The profile shows about 540,000 distinct CDR3 sequences, around 20% of them singletons. This CDR3 comprises 14 residues. V was pared by 0 bases and J by 3 bases, with 9 bases between. From germline, CDR1 is SGHRS and CDR2 YFSETQ. The sequencing used PBMCs from the stem cell graft donor, collected from the stem cell graft. The chain combines TRBV5-1 with TRBJ1-2, with no clear D. The TCR originated in a human donor who donated a stem cell graft to a child with acute lymphoblastic leukemia. CDR3 in DNA: TGCGCCAGCAGCTTGGCCCAAGGACACTATGGCTACACCTTC. This encodes CASSLAQGHYGYTF.